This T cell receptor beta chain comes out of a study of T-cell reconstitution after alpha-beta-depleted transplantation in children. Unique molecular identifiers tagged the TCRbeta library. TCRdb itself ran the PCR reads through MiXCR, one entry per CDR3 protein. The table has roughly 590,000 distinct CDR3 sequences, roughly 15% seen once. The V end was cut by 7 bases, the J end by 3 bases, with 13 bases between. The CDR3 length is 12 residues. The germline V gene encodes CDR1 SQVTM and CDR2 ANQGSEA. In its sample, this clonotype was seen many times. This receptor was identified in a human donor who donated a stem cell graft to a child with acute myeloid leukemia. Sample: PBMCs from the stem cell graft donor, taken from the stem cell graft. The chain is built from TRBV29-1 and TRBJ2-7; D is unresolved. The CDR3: CSAKVQYYEQYF. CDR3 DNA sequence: TGCAGCGCTAAGGTGCAGTACTACGAGCAGTACTTC.